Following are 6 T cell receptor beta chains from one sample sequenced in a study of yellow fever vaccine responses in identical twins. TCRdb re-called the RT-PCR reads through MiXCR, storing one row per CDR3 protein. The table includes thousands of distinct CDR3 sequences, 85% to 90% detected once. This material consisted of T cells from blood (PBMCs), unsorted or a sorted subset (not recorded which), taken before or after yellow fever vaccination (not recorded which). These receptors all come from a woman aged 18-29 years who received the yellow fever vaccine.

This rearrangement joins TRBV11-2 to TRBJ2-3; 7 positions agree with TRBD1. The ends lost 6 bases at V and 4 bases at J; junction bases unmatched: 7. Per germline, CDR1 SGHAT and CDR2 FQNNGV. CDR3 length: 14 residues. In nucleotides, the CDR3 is TGTGCCAGCAGACCCGACAGGGTCCCAGATACGCAGTATTTT. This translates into CASRPDRVPDTQYF.

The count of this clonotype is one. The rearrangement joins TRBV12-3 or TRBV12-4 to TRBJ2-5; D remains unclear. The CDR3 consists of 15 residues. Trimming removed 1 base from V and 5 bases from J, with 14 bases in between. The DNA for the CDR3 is TGTGCCAGCAGTTTAGGGCTAGTGGGTGTGGAGACCCAGTACTTC. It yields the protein CASSLGLVGVETQYF.

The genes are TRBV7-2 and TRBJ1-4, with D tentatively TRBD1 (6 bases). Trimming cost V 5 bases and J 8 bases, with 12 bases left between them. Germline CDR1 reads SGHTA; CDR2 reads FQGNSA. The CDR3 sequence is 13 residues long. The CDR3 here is CASSLDRREKLFF. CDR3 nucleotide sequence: TGTGCCAGCAGCCTCGACAGGAGAGAAAAACTGTTTTTT.

The CDR3 DNA reads TGTGCCAGCAGCACACAACAGGGGGCAGAGGAGACCCAGTACTTC. Translated: CASSTQQGAEETQYF. The chain links TRBV7-3 to TRBJ2-5; 9 bases fit TRBD1. Looked up from germline, CDR1 is SGHTA and CDR2 is FQGTGA. The ends lost 5 bases at V and 5 bases at J; junction bases unmatched: 9. The CDR3 loop spans 15 amino acids. The full variable domain, in which reference TRBV7-3 and TRBJ2-5 provide the parts outside the CDR3, is GAGVSQTPSNKVTEKGKYVELRCDPISGHTALYWYRQSLGQGPEFLIYFQGTGAADDSGLPNDRFFAVRPEGSVSTLKIQRTERGDSAVYLCASSTQQGAEETQYFGPGTRLLVL.

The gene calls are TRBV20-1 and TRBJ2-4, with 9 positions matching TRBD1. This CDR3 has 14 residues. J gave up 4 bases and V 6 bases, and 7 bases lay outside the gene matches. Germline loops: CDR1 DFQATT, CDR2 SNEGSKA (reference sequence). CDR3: CSAPGTGLKNIQYF. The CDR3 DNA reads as TGCAGTGCGCCCGGGACAGGGTTGAAAAACATTCAGTACTTC.

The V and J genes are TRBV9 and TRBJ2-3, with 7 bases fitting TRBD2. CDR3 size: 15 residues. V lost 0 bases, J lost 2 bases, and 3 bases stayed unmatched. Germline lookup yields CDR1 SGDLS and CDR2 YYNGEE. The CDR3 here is CASSVGGGDTDTQYF. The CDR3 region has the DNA TGTGCCAGCAGCGTAGGTGGGGGGGACACAGATACGCAGTATTTT.